The rows below give T cell receptor beta chains drawn from one sample of a study of shared clonotypes between healthy human individuals. Clones were read by immunoSEQ multiplex PCR, and TCRdb kept only the in-frame ones, dropping some. This sample carries around 2.5 million clones, 80% to 95% of them seen once, and the ten largest clones take 0.35% to 0.45%. Sequencing was done on a sample of naive CD4+ T cells from PBMCs. The source is a man aged 18-30 years in good health. Some clones in this sample may be carry-over from other donors' samples. The CDR3 runs from the conserved cysteine through the conserved F or W. The order of the fields is D gene, V gene, clone size, J gene, CDR3 protein, CDR3 DNA. A D gene is named only where the DNA matches it firmly. The size entry is marked missing in some rows and otherwise reads once, few, many or a size class.

d_call: TRBD1; v_call: TRBV2; clone_size: -; j_call: TRBJ2-2; cdr3_aa: CASSKRSPGQGTGELFF; cdr3_nt: TGTGCCAGCAGTAAACGGAGCCCGGGACAGGGCACCGGGGAGCTGTTTTTT
d_call: -; v_call: TRBV28; clone_size: few; j_call: TRBJ1-5; cdr3_aa: CASSLPLGEPQHF; cdr3_nt: TGTGCCAGCAGTTTACCCCTGGGGGAACCCCAGCATTTT
d_call: -; v_call: TRBV11-3; clone_size: -; j_call: TRBJ2-1; cdr3_aa: CASSLDGTSYNEQFF; cdr3_nt: TGTGCCAGCAGCTTAGACGGGACCTCCTACAATGAGCAGTTCTTC
d_call: TRBD1; v_call: TRBV28; clone_size: -; j_call: TRBJ1-2; cdr3_aa: CASRSGTGPYGYTF; cdr3_nt: TGTGCCAGCAGATCCGGGACAGGACCTTATGGCTACACCTTC
d_call: -; v_call: TRBV7-2; clone_size: -; j_call: TRBJ2-7; cdr3_aa: CASSPRLPPLGSEQYF; cdr3_nt: TGTGCCAGCAGCCCCCGACTACCACCTCTGGGGAGCGAGCAGTACTTC
d_call: -; v_call: TRBV27; clone_size: -; j_call: TRBJ2-7; cdr3_aa: CASSLFRGDPREQYF; cdr3_nt: TGTGCCAGCAGTTTATTTCGTGGGGACCCGCGCGAGCAGTACTTC
d_call: TRBD2; v_call: TRBV7-8; clone_size: -; j_call: TRBJ2-1; cdr3_aa: CASSLLAGGSYNEQFF; cdr3_nt: TGTGCCAGCAGCTTACTAGCGGGAGGGTCCTACAATGAGCAGTTCTTC
d_call: -; v_call: TRBV2; clone_size: -; j_call: TRBJ2-1; cdr3_aa: CASSARVYNEQFF; cdr3_nt: TGTGCCAGCAGTGCGAGGGTGTACAATGAGCAGTTCTTC
d_call: -; v_call: TRBV5-6; clone_size: -; j_call: TRBJ1-1; cdr3_aa: CASSLYRGWAFF; cdr3_nt: TGTGCCAGCAGCTTGTATCGGGGTTGGGCTTTCTTT
d_call: TRBD1; v_call: TRBV7-2; clone_size: -; j_call: TRBJ1-2; cdr3_aa: CASRAGTGAYGYTF; cdr3_nt: TGTGCCAGCAGGGCCGGGACAGGGGCTTATGGCTACACCTTC
d_call: -; v_call: TRBV25-1; clone_size: -; j_call: TRBJ2-4; cdr3_aa: CASSELGRKDIQYF; cdr3_nt: TGTGCCAGCAGTGAATTAGGGAGGAAGGACATTCAGTACTTC
d_call: -; v_call: TRBV7-3; clone_size: -; j_call: TRBJ2-5; cdr3_aa: CASSLNGETQYF; cdr3_nt: TGTGCCAGCAGCTTAAATGGAGAGACCCAGTACTTC
d_call: -; v_call: TRBV23-1; clone_size: once; j_call: TRBJ2-7; cdr3_aa: CASSQIGRETTYEQYF; cdr3_nt: TGCGCCAGCAGTCAAATAGGGCGGGAAACCACCTACGAGCAGTACTTC
d_call: -; v_call: TRBV4-1; clone_size: -; j_call: TRBJ2-3; cdr3_aa: CASSPPGRRDTQYF; cdr3_nt: TGCGCCAGCAGCCCCCCAGGCAGGCGAGATACGCAGTATTTT
d_call: -; v_call: TRBV6-1; clone_size: -; j_call: TRBJ1-6; cdr3_aa: CASEVSYNSPLHF; cdr3_nt: TGTGCCAGCGAGGTCTCCTATAATTCACCCCTCCACTTT
d_call: -; v_call: TRBV2; clone_size: -; j_call: TRBJ1-4; cdr3_aa: CASRNHNRASNEKLFF; cdr3_nt: TGTGCCAGCAGAAACCATAACAGGGCAAGTAATGAAAAACTGTTTTTT
d_call: -; v_call: TRBV7-6; clone_size: -; j_call: TRBJ2-7; cdr3_aa: CASSEAHTIHYEQYF; cdr3_nt: TGTGCCAGCAGCGAGGCACACACGATACACTACGAGCAGTACTTC
d_call: -; v_call: TRBV5-1; clone_size: once; j_call: TRBJ1-1; cdr3_aa: CASSLAKNTEAFF; cdr3_nt: TGCGCCAGCAGCTTGGCCAAGAACACTGAAGCTTTCTTT
d_call: TRBD2; v_call: TRBV5-1; clone_size: -; j_call: TRBJ2-1; cdr3_aa: CASSLTAGAGNEQFF; cdr3_nt: TGCGCCAGCAGCTTAACAGCGGGAGCGGGGAATGAGCAGTTCTTC
d_call: -; v_call: TRBV7-9; clone_size: -; j_call: TRBJ1-1; cdr3_aa: CASSLVGGNTALF; cdr3_nt: TGTGCCAGCAGCTTAGTCGGGGGGAACACTGCCCTCTTT
d_call: -; v_call: TRBV7-7; clone_size: -; j_call: TRBJ2-3; cdr3_aa: CASSLWGAEDTQYF; cdr3_nt: TGTGCCAGCAGCTTATGGGGGGCGGAAGATACGCAGTATTTT
d_call: TRBD1; v_call: TRBV5-4; clone_size: -; j_call: TRBJ2-5; cdr3_aa: CASGGQTSETQYF; cdr3_nt: TGTGCCAGCGGGGGACAGACAAGCGAGACCCAGTACTTC
d_call: -; v_call: TRBV6-6; clone_size: -; j_call: TRBJ2-3; cdr3_aa: CASSLPGSGKSDTQYF; cdr3_nt: TGTGCCAGCAGCCTCCCGGGTAGCGGAAAGTCAGATACGCAGTATTTT
d_call: -; v_call: TRBV20-1; clone_size: -; j_call: TRBJ2-1; cdr3_aa: CSAQSYGEQFF; cdr3_nt: TGCAGTGCCCAGAGCTACGGGGAGCAGTTCTTC
d_call: -; v_call: TRBV6-5; clone_size: -; j_call: TRBJ2-7; cdr3_aa: CASSYRREQYF; cdr3_nt: TGTGCCAGCAGTTACCGGAGGGAGCAGTACTTC
d_call: TRBD2; v_call: TRBV6-1; clone_size: -; j_call: TRBJ2-3; cdr3_aa: CASTGLAGSTDTQYF; cdr3_nt: TGTGCCAGCACCGGACTAGCGGGAAGCACAGATACGCAGTATTTT
d_call: TRBD1; v_call: TRBV9; clone_size: -; j_call: TRBJ1-4; cdr3_aa: CASSAPGGGEKLFF; cdr3_nt: TGTGCCAGCAGCGCCCCAGGGGGAGGCGAAAAACTGTTTTTT
d_call: -; v_call: TRBV7-9; clone_size: -; j_call: TRBJ2-5; cdr3_aa: CASSLYFEARTQYF; cdr3_nt: TGTGCCAGCAGCTTATACTTCGAAGCGCGGACCCAGTACTTC
d_call: TRBD1; v_call: TRBV6-1; clone_size: -; j_call: TRBJ1-1; cdr3_aa: CASSTTGGLNTEAFF; cdr3_nt: TGTGCCAGCAGTACGACAGGGGGCTTGAACACTGAAGCTTTCTTT
d_call: -; v_call: TRBV28; clone_size: -; j_call: TRBJ2-5; cdr3_aa: CASRAIGWETQYF; cdr3_nt: TGTGCCAGCAGGGCAATAGGGTGGGAGACCCAGTACTTC
d_call: -; v_call: TRBV7-3; clone_size: -; j_call: TRBJ2-1; cdr3_aa: CASSLGGTSNEQFF; cdr3_nt: TGTGCCAGCAGCCTCGGCGGGACGTCCAATGAGCAGTTCTTC
d_call: -; v_call: TRBV19; clone_size: once; j_call: TRBJ2-3; cdr3_aa: CASSITDTQYF; cdr3_nt: TGTGCCAGTAGTATCACAGATACGCAGTATTTT
d_call: -; v_call: TRBV19; clone_size: -; j_call: TRBJ1-5; cdr3_aa: CASSILAGTGQPQHF; cdr3_nt: TGTGCCAGTAGTATCTTGGCAGGGACGGGTCAGCCCCAGCATTTT
d_call: -; v_call: TRBV5-1; clone_size: -; j_call: TRBJ2-4; cdr3_aa: CASSLLSSGDIQYF; cdr3_nt: TGCGCCAGCAGCTTGCTTTCGTCGGGTGACATTCAGTACTTC
d_call: -; v_call: TRBV4-3; clone_size: -; j_call: TRBJ1-1; cdr3_aa: CASSQDPGGDTEAFF; cdr3_nt: TGCGCCAGCAGCCAAGATCCCGGAGGGGACACTGAAGCTTTCTTT
d_call: -; v_call: TRBV28; clone_size: -; j_call: TRBJ2-1; cdr3_aa: CASSFLNEQFF; cdr3_nt: TGTGCCAGCAGTTTCCTGAATGAGCAGTTCTTC
d_call: TRBD1; v_call: TRBV9; clone_size: -; j_call: TRBJ2-7; cdr3_aa: CASSVATGDSYEQYF; cdr3_nt: TGTGCCAGCAGCGTAGCCACAGGGGATTCCTACGAGCAGTACTTC
d_call: -; v_call: TRBV28; clone_size: -; j_call: TRBJ1-2; cdr3_aa: CASSQTRGRGGGYTF; cdr3_nt: TGTGCCAGCAGTCAGACCCGGGGCCGGGGGGGTGGCTACACCTTC
d_call: -; v_call: TRBV5-4; clone_size: -; j_call: TRBJ2-7; cdr3_aa: CASSLVGVAYEQYF; cdr3_nt: TGTGCCAGCAGCTTGGTTGGGGTAGCCTACGAGCAGTACTTC
d_call: TRBD1; v_call: TRBV28; clone_size: once; j_call: TRBJ2-1; cdr3_aa: CASSLSSWDRPWNEQFF; cdr3_nt: TGTGCCAGCAGTTTAAGTTCCTGGGACAGACCTTGGAATGAGCAGTTCTTC
d_call: -; v_call: TRBV5-4; clone_size: -; j_call: TRBJ2-5; cdr3_aa: CASSLTSTETQYF; cdr3_nt: TGTGCCAGCAGCTTGACTAGCACAGAGACCCAGTACTTC